This entry describes one T cell receptor beta chain. These data come from a study of blood T cell repertoires in COVID-19. Study background: The study drew acute and convalescent COVID-19 samples from the United States, Italy and Spain. The cDNA or gDNA used as material had been derived from T cells, B-cell-depleted T cells, or PBMCs.

Assay used: immunoSEQ multiplex PCR; TCRdb lists only in-frame clones, some missing. The sample includes 180,000 or so clones, about 90% of them seen just once. Germline V lookup: CDR1 PRHDT, CDR2 FYEKMQ (reference sequence). This CDR3 has 15 amino acids. V lost 0 bases, J lost 0 bases, and 1 base stayed unmatched. This sequence joins TRBV13 and TRBJ2-7; 8 bases are shared with TRBD1. This clonotype was obtained from a man younger than 35 with active or convalescent COVID-19. The material sequenced was peripheral blood. CDR3 loop: CASSLGGQVSYEQYF. DNA of the CDR3: TGTGCCAGCAGCTTAGGGGGACAGGTCTCCTACGAGCAGTACTTC.